This T cell receptor beta chain appears in the sequencing data of a study of blood T cell repertoires in COVID-19. Study at large: PBMCs, B-cell-depleted T cells, or T cells were the source of the cDNA or gDNA that made up the material.

In the original processing: Amplification from reference gene primers served as the basis for estimated nucleated cell counts. Sequencing was performed with immunoSEQ multiplex PCR; in TCRdb, only in-frame clones are kept and a portion is missing. For V, J and clone size, that table is used; D and trimming come from the DNA. Among more than 150,000 clones listed, 81% were seen once. The CDR3 is 16 residues long. Trimming stripped 0 bases from V and 2 bases from J, with 14 bases between. Per germline, CDR1 SEHNR and CDR2 FQNEAQ (reference sequence). This clonotype originated in a woman older than 75 with COVID-19, enrolled during active disease. The gene calls are TRBV7-9 and TRBJ2-7; tentatively, D is TRBD1 (6 bases). Sequencing was carried out using peripheral blood. DNA for the CDR3: TGTGCCAGCAGCTTAGCCCTCTCGGACAGCACCTACGAGCAGTACTTC. Its protein is CASSLALSDSTYEQYF. The full variable domain, rest sourced from reference TRBV7-9 and TRBJ2-7, is DTGVSQNPRHKITKRGQNVTFRCDPISEHNRLYWYRQTLGQGPEFLTYFQNEAQLEKSRLLSDRFSAERPKGSFSTLEIQRTEQGDSAMYLCASSLALSDSTYEQYFGPGTRLTVT.